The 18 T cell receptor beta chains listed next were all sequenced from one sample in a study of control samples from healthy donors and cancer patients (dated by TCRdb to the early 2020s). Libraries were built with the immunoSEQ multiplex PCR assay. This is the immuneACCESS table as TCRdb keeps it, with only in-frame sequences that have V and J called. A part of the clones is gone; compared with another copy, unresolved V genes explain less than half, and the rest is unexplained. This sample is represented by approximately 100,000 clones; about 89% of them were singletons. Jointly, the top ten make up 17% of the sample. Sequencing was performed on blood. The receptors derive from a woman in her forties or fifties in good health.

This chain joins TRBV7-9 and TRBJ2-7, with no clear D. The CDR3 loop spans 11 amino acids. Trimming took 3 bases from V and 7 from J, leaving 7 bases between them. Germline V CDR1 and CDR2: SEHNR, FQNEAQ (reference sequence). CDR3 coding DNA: TGTGCCAGCAGCTTCGCCAGGGAGCAGTACTTC. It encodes CASSFAREQYF.

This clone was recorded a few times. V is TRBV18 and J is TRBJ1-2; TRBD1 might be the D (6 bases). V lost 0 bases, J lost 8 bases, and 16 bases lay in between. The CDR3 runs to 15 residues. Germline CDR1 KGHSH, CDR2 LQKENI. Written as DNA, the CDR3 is TGTGCCAGCTCACCACCCCGAGCAGGGGCTAACGGCTACACCTTC. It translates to CASSPPRAGANGYTF.

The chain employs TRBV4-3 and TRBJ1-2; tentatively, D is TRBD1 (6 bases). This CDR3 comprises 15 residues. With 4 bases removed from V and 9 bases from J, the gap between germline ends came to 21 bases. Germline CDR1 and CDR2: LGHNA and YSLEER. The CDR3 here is CASSPSQGLVYRYTF. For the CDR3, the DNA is TGCGCCAGCAGCCCCTCCCAGGGGCTTGTGTATCGCTACACCTTC.

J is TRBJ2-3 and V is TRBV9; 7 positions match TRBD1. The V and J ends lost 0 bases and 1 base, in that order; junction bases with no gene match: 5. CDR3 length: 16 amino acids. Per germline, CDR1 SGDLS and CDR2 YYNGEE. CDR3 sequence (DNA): TGTGCCAGCAGCGTAGAAGCAGGGGGTCGCACAGATACGCAGTATTTT. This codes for CASSVEAGGRTDTQYF.

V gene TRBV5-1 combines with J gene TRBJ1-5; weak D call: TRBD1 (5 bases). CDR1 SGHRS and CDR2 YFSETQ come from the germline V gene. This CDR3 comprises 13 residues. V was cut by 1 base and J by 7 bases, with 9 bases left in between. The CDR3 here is CASSLSGPQPQHF. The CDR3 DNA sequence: TGCGCCAGCAGCTTGTCAGGGCCCCAGCCCCAGCATTTT.

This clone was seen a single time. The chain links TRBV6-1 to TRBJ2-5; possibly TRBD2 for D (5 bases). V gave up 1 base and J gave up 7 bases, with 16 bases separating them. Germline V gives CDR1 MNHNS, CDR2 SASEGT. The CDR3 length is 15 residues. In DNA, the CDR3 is TGTGCCAGCAGTGAAGGGCCCAAAACTCGGGGGACCCAGTACTTC. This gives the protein CASSEGPKTRGTQYF.

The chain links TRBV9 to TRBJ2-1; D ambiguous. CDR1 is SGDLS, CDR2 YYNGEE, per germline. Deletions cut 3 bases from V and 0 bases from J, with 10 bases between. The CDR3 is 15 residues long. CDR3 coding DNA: TGTGCCAGCAGCGCCGGTTTGGGCTCCTACAATGAGCAGTTCTTC. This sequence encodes CASSAGLGSYNEQFF.

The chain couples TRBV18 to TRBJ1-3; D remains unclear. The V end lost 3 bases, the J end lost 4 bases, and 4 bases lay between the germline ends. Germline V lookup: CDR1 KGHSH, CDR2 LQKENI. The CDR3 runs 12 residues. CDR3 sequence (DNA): TGTGCCAGCTCACCGGAGGGAAACACCATATATTTT. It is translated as CASSPEGNTIYF.

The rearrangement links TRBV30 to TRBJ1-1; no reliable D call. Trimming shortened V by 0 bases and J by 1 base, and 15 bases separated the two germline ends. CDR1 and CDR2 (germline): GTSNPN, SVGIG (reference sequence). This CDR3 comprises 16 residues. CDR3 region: CAWSVHRAWGNTEAFF. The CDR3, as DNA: TGTGCCTGGAGTGTACATAGGGCGTGGGGGAACACTGAAGCTTTCTTT.

DNA for the CDR3: TGTGCCAGCAGTTTGGGACAGGGGTGGGAGCAGTACGTC. It is translated as CASSLGQGWEQYV. The V call is TRBV27, the J call TRBJ2-7; the match to TRBD1 covers 10 bases. The CDR3 runs to 13 residues. V trimming: 3 bases; J trimming: 7 bases; junction bases outside the gene matches: 3. Germline assignment: CDR1 MNHEY and CDR2 SMNVEV (reference sequence).

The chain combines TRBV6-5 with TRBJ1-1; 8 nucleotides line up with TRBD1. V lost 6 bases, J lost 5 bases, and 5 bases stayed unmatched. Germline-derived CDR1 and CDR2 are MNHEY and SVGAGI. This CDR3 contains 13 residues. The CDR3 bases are TGTGCCAGCAGACAGGGGGTAGGAACTGAAGCTTTCTTT. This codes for CASRQGVGTEAFF.

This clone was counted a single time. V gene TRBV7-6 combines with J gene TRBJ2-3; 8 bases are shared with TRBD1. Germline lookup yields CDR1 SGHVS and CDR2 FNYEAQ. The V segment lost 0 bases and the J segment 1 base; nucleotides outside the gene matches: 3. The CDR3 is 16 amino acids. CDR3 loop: CASSLAAGGGTDTQYF. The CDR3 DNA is TGTGCCAGCAGCTTAGCGGCAGGGGGCGGCACAGATACGCAGTATTTT.

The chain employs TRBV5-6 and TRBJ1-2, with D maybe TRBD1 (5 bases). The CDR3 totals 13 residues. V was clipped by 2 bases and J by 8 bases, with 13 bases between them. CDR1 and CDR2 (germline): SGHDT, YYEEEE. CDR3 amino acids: CASSLLAGSGYTF. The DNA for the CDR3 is TGTGCCAGCAGCTTATTGGCAGGGAGCGGCTACACCTTC.

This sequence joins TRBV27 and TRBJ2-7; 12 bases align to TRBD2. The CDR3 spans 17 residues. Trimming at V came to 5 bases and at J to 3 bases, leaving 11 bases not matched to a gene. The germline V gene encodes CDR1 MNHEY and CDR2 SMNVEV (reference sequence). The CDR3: CASSPRALAGGIYEQYV. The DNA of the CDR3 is TGTGCCAGCAGTCCCCGGGCACTAGCGGGAGGAATCTACGAGCAGTACGTC.

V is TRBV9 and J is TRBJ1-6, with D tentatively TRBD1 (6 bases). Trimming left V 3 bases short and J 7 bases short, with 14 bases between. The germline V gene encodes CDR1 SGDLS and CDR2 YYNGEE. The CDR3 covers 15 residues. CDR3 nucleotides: TGTGCCAGCAGCGCGGGGGGACACAGCAATTCACCCCTCCACTTT. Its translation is CASSAGGHSNSPLHF.

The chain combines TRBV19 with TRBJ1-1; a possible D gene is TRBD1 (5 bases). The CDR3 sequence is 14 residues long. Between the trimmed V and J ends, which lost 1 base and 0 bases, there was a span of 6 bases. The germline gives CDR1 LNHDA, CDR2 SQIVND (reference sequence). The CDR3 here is CASSIGGVNTEAFF. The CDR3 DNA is TGTGCCAGTAGTATAGGGGGCGTGAACACTGAAGCTTTCTTT.

The DNA of the CDR3 is TGTGCCAGCACGGCGTCGTTAGTGGGTACGCAGTATTTT. Protein sequence: CASTASLVGTQYF. The chain carries TRBV2 and TRBJ2-3; D remains unclear. The length of the CDR3 is 13 residues. V was clipped by 7 bases and J by 8 bases, with 16 bases between them. Germline V gives CDR1 SNHLY, CDR2 FYNNEI.

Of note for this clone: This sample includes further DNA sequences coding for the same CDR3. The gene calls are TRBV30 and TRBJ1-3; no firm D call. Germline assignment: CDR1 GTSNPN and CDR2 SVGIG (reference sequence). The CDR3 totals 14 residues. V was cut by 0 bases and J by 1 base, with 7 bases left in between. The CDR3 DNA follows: TGTGCCTGGAGTGTCGAGAGATCTGGAAACACCATATATTTT. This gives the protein CAWSVERSGNTIYF.